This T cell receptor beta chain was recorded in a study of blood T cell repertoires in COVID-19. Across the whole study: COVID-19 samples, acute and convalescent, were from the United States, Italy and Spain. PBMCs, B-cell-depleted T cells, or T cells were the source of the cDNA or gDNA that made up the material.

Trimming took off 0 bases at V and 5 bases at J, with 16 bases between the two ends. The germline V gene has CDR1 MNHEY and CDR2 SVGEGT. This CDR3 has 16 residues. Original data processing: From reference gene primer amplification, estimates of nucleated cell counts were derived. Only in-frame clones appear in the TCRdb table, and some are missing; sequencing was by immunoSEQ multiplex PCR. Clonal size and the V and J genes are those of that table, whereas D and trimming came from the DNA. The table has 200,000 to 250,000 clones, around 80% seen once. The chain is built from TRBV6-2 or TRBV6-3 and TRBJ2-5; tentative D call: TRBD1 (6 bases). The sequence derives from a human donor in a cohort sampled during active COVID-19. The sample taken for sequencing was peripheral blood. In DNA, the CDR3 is TGTGCCAGCAGTTACTCTTTGGCAGGGGTCGGGGAGACCCAGTACTTC. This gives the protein CASSYSLAGVGETQYF.